Listed here are 11 T cell receptor beta chains from one sample, sequenced in a study of OX40 agonist ivuxolimab in advanced cancers. The protocol was immunoSEQ multiplex PCR, while the TCRdb copy is restricted to in-frame clones and leaves out a portion. The table includes about 46,000 clones, 70% to 90% detected once. Specimen: CD4+ or CD8+ T cells sorted from blood, collected in a trial of the OX40 agonist ivuxolimab. These receptors were collected from an adult with an advanced solid tumor such as melanoma, head and neck, liver or kidney cancer.

The gene calls are TRBV2 and TRBJ2-7; TRBD1 might be the D (6 bases). The length of the CDR3 is 13 residues. V was pared by 8 bases and J by 2 bases, with 13 bases between. From germline, CDR1 is SNHLY and CDR2 FYNNEI. CDR3 amino acids: CASFTGKTYEQYF. The CDR3 coding sequence is TGTGCCAGCTTCACAGGGAAGACCTACGAGCAGTACTTC.

The CDR3 region has the DNA TGTGCCAGCAGCTTAGGGGGCGGACAGGGGATCGAGCAGTACTTC. Translation gives CASSLGGGQGIEQYF. This chain links TRBV11-3 with TRBJ2-7; 9 bases fit TRBD1. This CDR3 contains 15 residues. The ends lost 1 base at V and 6 bases at J; junction bases unmatched: 7. The V gene's germline CDR1 is SGHNT and CDR2 YENEEA.

Within the sample, this clone is medium-sized. Other DNA sequences in the sample encode the same CDR3. The rearrangement joins TRBV11-3 to TRBJ2-3; the D is unclear. The germline V and J ends were trimmed by 1 base and 6 bases, with 2 bases remaining between them. The CDR3 spans 11 residues. From germline, CDR1 is SGHNT and CDR2 YENEEA. CDR3 loop: CASSLGDTQYF. The CDR3 DNA sequence: TGTGCCAGCAGCTTAGGGGATACGCAGTATTTT.

The chain carries TRBV10-3 and TRBJ2-7; D is unclear. This CDR3 spans 12 amino acids. The germline V gene encodes CDR1 ENHRY and CDR2 SYGVKD. V gave up 3 bases and J gave up 6 bases, with 9 bases separating them. Here the CDR3 DNA reads TGTGCCATCAGTGACAGAGCTCGCGAGCAGTACTTC. As protein: CAISDRAREQYF.

This clone turned up a few times. The chain is built from TRBV9 and TRBJ2-5, with TRBD2 identical over 7 bases. J lost 5 bases, V lost 4 bases, and 14 bases had no gene match. Looked up from germline, CDR1 is SGDLS and CDR2 is YYNGEE. The CDR3 covers 16 residues. The CDR3 region is CASSPRLTGGGETQYF. As DNA, the CDR3 is TGTGCCAGCAGCCCGAGGCTAACGGGAGGCGGGGAGACCCAGTACTTC. Together with reference TRBV9 and TRBJ2-5, the CDR3 gives the full variable domain: DSGVTQTPKHLITATGQRVTLRCSPRSGDLSVYWYQQSLDQGLQFLIQYYNGEERAKGNILERFSAQQFPDLHSELNLSSLELGDSALYFCASSPRLTGGGETQYFGPGTRLLVL.

The chain has TRBV9 and TRBJ2-5; 7 bases fit TRBD1. This CDR3 comprises 13 residues. The V and J ends lost 4 bases and 5 bases, in that order; junction bases with no gene match: 5. CDR1 SGDLS and CDR2 YYNGEE come from the germline V gene. Written as DNA, the CDR3 is TGTGCCAGCAGCCGGGACAGTTTGGAGACCCAGTACTTC. Its protein is CASSRDSLETQYF. Variable domain in full (rest from reference TRBV9 and TRBJ2-5): DSGVTQTPKHLITATGQRVTLRCSPRSGDLSVYWYQQSLDQGLQFLIQYYNGEERAKGNILERFSAQQFPDLHSELNLSSLELGDSALYFCASSRDSLETQYFGPGTRLLVL.

This sequence joins TRBV25-1 and TRBJ2-7; weak D call: TRBD2 (6 bases). In germline, CDR1 is MGHDK, CDR2 SYGVNS. Trimming left V 1 base short and J 2 bases short, with 9 bases between. This CDR3 has 14 amino acids. The CDR3 loop reads CASSESGLTYEQYF. DNA of the CDR3: TGTGCCAGCAGTGAATCGGGACTCACCTACGAGCAGTACTTC.

This rearrangement joins TRBV15 to TRBJ2-5, with a weak D call TRBD1 (5 bases). Germline lookup yields CDR1 LNHNV and CDR2 YYDKDF (reference sequence). V lost 4 bases, J lost 3 bases, and 9 bases lay in between. The CDR3 is 13 amino acids. CDR3 residues: CATSTRVKETQYF. The CDR3 coding sequence is TGTGCCACCAGCACCAGGGTCAAAGAGACCCAGTACTTC. Looking up the rest from reference TRBV15 and TRBJ2-5 gives the full variable domain: DAMVIQNPRYQVTQFGKPVTLSCSQTLNHNVMYWYQQKSSQAPKLLFHYYDKDFNNEADTPDNFQSRRPNTSFCFLDIRSPGLGDTAMYLCATSTRVKETQYFGPGTRLLVL.

The gene calls are TRBV7-2 and TRBJ1-2, with TRBD1 as a possible D gene (6 bases). Germline V gives CDR1 SGHTA, CDR2 FQGNSA. The V end lost 5 bases, the J end lost 4 bases, and 20 bases lay between the germline ends. This CDR3 is 16 amino acids long. CDR3 loop: CASSRGGQDQGYGYTF. The DNA of the CDR3 is TGTGCCAGCAGCCGAGGGGGGCAGGACCAGGGCTATGGCTACACCTTC.

The chain recombines TRBV5-1 with TRBJ2-3; 7 bases agree with TRBD1. The CDR3 runs to 15 residues. Trimming at V came to 0 bases and at J to 2 bases, leaving 3 bases not matched to a gene. The germline V gene has CDR1 SGHRS and CDR2 YFSETQ. CDR3 sequence reads: CASSLGDRHTDTQYF. The DNA of the CDR3 is TGCGCCAGCAGCTTGGGGGACAGACACACAGATACGCAGTATTTT.

V usage is TRBV27 and J usage is TRBJ1-6; no firm D call. The germline CDR1 and CDR2 sequences are MNHEY and SMNVEV (reference sequence). The CDR3 has 16 residues. Trimming took 0 bases from V and 7 from J, leaving 13 bases between them. This chain's CDR3 is CASSLSIEAPNSPLHF. The CDR3 DNA reads as TGTGCCAGCAGTTTATCGATAGAGGCGCCGAATTCACCCCTCCACTTT.